This T cell receptor (beta chain) was recorded in a study of T cells after yellow fever vaccination. A word on this clonotype: The antigen is undetermined.

Trimming left V 3 bases short and J 8 bases short, with 12 bases between. The CDR3 is made up of 13 amino acids. Germline V gene data show CDR1 as LGHDT and CDR2 as YNNKEL (reference sequence). Overall study findings and caveats: Contaminating bulk clonotypes could be abundant in FACS-sorted repertoires. The study found a weaker secondary response that peaked faster, day 5 versus 15.

5'RACE template switching added a universal primer site and UMIs to TCR cDNA. TCRdb recomputed calls from the 5' RACE reads with MiXCR, one row per CDR3 protein. The top ten hold about 3.7% of the sample, which has some 300,000 distinct CDR3 sequences, approximately 10% seen once. This specimen consisted of CD4+ T cells sorted from PBMCs, obtained 5 days after the yellow fever booster vaccination. This chain links TRBV3-1 with TRBJ2-3; unclear D gene. The sequence derives from a man aged 18 to 30 who received the YFV17D yellow fever vaccine. The CDR3 DNA reads TGTGCCAGCAGCCACCCCCCCCAGGTTACGCAGTATTTT. Residues: CASSHPPQVTQYF.